This TCR beta chain was retrieved from a study of blood T cell repertoires in COVID-19. About the research overall: Nucleic acid was either cDNA or gDNA, and it came from T cells, B-cell-depleted T cells, or PBMCs.

Using immunoSEQ multiplex PCR, the repertoire was profiled, and TCRdb retains in-frame clones only, with some absent. This table has about 83,000 clones, about 86% appearing once. The sequence was obtained from an elderly woman in a cohort sampled during active or convalescent COVID-19. Input material: peripheral blood.

CDR3 coding DNA: TGTGCCAGCAGCTTGGACAGGGGAACTGAAAAACTGTTTTTT. Amino acids: CASSLDRGTEKLFF. The J gene is TRBJ1-4, the V gene TRBV7-9; 9 nucleotides align to TRBD1. J gave up 7 bases and V 3 bases, and 3 bases lay outside the gene matches. Germline V lookup: CDR1 SEHNR, CDR2 FQNEAQ (reference sequence). The CDR3 is 14 residues long.